The entry below gives a single T cell receptor beta chain sequence along with its context. The data were taken from a study of T cell changes during pregnancy in multiple sclerosis. The CDR3 covers 13 residues. The germline V and J ends were trimmed by 2 bases and 1 base, with 7 bases remaining between them. CDR1 GTSNPN and CDR2 SVGIG come from the germline V gene (reference sequence). Data came from immunoSEQ multiplex PCR; TCRdb stores just in-frame clones and leaves some out. The table shows tens of thousands of clones, with 80% to 95% occurring only once. The chain joins TRBV30 to TRBJ2-3; the D is unclear. The material was CD4+ T cells from peripheral blood mononuclear cells, obtained before pregnancy. This receptor was identified in a female donor with multiple sclerosis, enrolled in a pregnancy study. As DNA, the CDR3 is TGTGCCTGGAGTACCAGCGGCACAGATACGCAGTATTTT. Its translation: CAWSTSGTDTQYF. The full variable domain, completed using reference TRBV30 and TRBJ2-3, is SQTIHQWPATLVQPVGSPLSLECTVEGTSNPNLYWYRQAAGRGLQLLFYSVGIGQISSEVPQNLSASRPQDRQFILSSKKLLLSDSGFYLCAWSTSGTDTQYFGPGTRLTVL.